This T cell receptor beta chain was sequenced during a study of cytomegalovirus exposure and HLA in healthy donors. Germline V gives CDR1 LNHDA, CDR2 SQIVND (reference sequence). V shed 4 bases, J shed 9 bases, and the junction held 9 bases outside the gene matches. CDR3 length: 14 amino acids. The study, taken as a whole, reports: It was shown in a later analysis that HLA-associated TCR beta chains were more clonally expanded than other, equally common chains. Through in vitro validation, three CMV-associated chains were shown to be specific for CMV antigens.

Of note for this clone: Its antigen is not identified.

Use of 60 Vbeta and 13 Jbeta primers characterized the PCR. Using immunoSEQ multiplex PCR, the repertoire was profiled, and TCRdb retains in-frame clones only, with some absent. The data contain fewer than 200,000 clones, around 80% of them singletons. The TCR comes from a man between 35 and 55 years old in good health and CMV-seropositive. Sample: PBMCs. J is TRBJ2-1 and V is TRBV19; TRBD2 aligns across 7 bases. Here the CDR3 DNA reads TGTGCCAGTAGTACTATAGCGGAGCGGGGTGAGCAGTTCTTC. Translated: CASSTIAERGEQFF.